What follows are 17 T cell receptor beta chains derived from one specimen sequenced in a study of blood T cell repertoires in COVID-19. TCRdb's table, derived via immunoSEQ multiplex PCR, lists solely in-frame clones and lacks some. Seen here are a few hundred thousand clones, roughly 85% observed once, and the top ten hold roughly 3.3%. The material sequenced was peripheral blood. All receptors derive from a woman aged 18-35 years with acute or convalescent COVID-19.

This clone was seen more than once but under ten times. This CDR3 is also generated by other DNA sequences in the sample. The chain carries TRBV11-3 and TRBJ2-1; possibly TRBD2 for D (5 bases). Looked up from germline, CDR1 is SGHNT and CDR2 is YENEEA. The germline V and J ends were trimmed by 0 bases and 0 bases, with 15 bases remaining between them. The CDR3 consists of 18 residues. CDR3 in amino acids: CASSLDQGGTSSYNEQFF. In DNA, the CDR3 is TGTGCCAGCAGCTTAGATCAAGGCGGCACTAGCTCCTACAATGAGCAGTTCTTC. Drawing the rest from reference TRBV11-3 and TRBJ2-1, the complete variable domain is EAGVVQSPRYKIIEKKQPVAFWCNPISGHNTLYWYLQNLGQGPELLIRYENEEAVDDSQLPKDRFSAERLKGVDSTLKIQPAELGDSAVYLCASSLDQGGTSSYNEQFFGPGTRLTVL.

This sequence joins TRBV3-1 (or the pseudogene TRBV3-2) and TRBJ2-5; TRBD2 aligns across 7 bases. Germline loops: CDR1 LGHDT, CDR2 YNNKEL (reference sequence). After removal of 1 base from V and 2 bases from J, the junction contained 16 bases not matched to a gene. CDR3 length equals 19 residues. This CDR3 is CASSQGGQGGPSGQETQYF. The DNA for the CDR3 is TGTGCCAGCAGCCAAGGCGGCCAGGGAGGGCCCTCAGGGCAAGAGACCCAGTACTTC.

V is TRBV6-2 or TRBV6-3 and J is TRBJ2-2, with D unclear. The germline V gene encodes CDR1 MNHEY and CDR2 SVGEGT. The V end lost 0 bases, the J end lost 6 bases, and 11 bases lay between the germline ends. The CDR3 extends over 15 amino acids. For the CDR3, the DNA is TGTGCCAGCAGTTACTCGGAGCCACGCGCCGGGGAGCTGTTTTTT. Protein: CASSYSEPRAGELFF.

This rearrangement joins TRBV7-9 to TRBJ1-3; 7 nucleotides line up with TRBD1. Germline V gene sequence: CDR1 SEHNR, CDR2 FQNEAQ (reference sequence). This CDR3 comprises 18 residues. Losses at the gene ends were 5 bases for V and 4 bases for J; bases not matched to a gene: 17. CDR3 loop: CASSTGAGGTAMGNTIYF. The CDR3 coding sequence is TGTGCCAGCAGCACCGGAGCGGGAGGGACAGCTATGGGAAACACCATATATTTT.

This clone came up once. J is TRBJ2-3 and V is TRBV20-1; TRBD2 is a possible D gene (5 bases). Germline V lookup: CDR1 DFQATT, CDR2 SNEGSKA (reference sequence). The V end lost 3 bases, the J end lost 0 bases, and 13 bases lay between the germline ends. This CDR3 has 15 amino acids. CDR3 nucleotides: TGCAGTGCTAGTCTGGCGGGCTCTAGCACAGATACGCAGTATTTT. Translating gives CSASLAGSSTDTQYF.

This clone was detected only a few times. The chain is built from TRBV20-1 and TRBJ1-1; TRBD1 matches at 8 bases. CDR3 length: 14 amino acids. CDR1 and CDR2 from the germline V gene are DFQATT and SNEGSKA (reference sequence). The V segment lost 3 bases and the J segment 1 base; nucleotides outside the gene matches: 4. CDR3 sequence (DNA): TGCAGTGCTAGTCCAGGGGGCGCGAACACTGAAGCTTTCTTT. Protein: CSASPGGANTEAFF.

The CDR3 spells CASSFGQGNTEAFF. The DNA of the CDR3 is TGCGCCAGCAGCTTCGGCCAGGGGAACACTGAAGCTTTCTTT. J is TRBJ1-1 and V is TRBV5-1; a possible D gene is TRBD1 (5 bases). This CDR3 region has 14 residues. From germline, CDR1 is SGHRS and CDR2 YFSETQ. V was trimmed by 2 bases and J by 1 base, leaving 9 bases between them.

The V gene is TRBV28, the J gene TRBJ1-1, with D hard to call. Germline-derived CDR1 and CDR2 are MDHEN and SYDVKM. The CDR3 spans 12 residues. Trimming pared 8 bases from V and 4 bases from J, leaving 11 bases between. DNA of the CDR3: TGTGCCAGCCTAAATCCGGTCACTGAAGCTTTCTTT. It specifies CASLNPVTEAFF.

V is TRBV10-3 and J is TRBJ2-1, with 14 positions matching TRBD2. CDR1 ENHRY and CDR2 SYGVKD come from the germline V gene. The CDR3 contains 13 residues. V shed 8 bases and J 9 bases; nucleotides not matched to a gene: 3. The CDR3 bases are TGTGCCATCTCCGGGACTAGCGGGAGTGAGCAGTTCTTC. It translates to CAISGTSGSEQFF.

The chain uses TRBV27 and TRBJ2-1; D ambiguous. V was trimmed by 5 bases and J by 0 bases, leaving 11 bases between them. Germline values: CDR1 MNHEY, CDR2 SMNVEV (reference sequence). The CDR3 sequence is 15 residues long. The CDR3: CASSPSRSSYNEQFF. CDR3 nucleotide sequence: TGTGCCAGCAGTCCGTCACGGAGCTCCTACAATGAGCAGTTCTTC.

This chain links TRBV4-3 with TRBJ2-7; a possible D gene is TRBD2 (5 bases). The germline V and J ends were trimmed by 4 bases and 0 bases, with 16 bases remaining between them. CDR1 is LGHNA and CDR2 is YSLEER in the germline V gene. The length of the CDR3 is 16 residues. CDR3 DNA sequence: TGCGCCAGCAGCCCCGGGGTGCAGGCAAACTCCTACGAGCAGTACTTC. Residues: CASSPGVQANSYEQYF.

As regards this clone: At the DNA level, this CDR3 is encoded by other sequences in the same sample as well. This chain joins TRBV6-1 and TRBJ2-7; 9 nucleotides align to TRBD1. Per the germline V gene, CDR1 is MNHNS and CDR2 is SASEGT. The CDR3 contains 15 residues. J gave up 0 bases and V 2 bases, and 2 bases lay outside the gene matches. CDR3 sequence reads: CASSEPGQGSYEQYF. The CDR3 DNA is TGTGCCAGCAGTGAACCGGGACAGGGCTCCTACGAGCAGTACTTC.

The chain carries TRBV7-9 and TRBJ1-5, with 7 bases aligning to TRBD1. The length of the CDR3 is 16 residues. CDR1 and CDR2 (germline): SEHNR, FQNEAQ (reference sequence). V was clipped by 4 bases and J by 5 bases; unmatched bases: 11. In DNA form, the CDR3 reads TGTGCCAGCAGCTCGCCCACTACAGGGGACGATCAGCCCCAGCATTTT. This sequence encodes CASSSPTTGDDQPQHF.

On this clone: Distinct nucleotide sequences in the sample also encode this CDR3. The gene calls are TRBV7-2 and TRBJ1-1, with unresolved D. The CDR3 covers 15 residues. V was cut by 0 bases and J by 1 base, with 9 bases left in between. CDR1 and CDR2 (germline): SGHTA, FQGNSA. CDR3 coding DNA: TGTGCCAGCAGCTTAGCAGGAACAGCGAACACTGAAGCTTTCTTT. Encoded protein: CASSLAGTANTEAFF. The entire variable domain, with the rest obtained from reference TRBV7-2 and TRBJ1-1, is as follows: GAGVSQSPSNKVTEKGKDVELRCDPISGHTALYWYRQSLGQGLEFLIYFQGNSAPDKSGLPSDRFSAERTGGSVSTLTIQRTQQEDSAVYLCASSLAGTANTEAFFGQGTRLTVV.

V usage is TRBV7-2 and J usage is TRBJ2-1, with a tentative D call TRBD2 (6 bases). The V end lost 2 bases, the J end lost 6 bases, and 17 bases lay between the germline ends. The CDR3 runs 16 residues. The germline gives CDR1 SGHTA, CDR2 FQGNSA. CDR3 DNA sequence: TGTGCCAGCAGCTTAACCGCTAGCGCGGGATCCAATGAGCAGTTCTTC. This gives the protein CASSLTASAGSNEQFF.

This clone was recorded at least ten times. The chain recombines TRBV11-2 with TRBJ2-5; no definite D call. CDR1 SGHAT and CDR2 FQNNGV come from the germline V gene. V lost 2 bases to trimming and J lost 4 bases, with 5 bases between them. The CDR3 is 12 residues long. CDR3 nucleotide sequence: TGTGCCAGCAGCTTAAATCGAGAGACCCAGTACTTC. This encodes CASSLNRETQYF.

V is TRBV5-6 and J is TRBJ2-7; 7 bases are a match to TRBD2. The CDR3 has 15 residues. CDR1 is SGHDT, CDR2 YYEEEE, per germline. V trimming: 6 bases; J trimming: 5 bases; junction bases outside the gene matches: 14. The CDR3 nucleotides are TGTGCCAGCACCGGTACTGGGAGGGAAATGGACGAGCAGTACTTC. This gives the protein CASTGTGREMDEQYF.